These 11 T cell receptor beta chains were sequenced from one sample in a study of blood T cells in healthy people across ages. For the second PCR, which ran for 7 to 11 cycles, a sample-barcoded 5' primer and a J-beta primer mix were used. MiXCR, applied by TCRdb to the 5' RACE reads, yields one record per CDR3 protein. The sample includes some 760,000 distinct CDR3 sequences, roughly 25% of them seen just once. The same specimen was also included in a second study, on T cells of mothers and their children.

Sequencing was performed on blood. These receptors were obtained from a boy younger than 18 in good health.

The genes are TRBV2 and TRBJ1-1; no firm D call. Trimming stripped 5 bases from V and 1 base from J, with 11 bases between. Germline V gene lookup returns CDR1 SNHLY and CDR2 FYNNEI. The CDR3 runs to 14 residues. The CDR3 coding sequence is TGTGCCAGCAGTCTGGGTATCGGGAACACTGAAGCTTTCTTT. This sequence encodes CASSLGIGNTEAFF. Full variable domain (outside the CDR3, taken from reference TRBV2 and TRBJ1-1): EPEVTQTPSHQVTQMGQEVILRCVPISNHLYFYWYRQILGQKVEFLVSFYNNEISEKSEIFDDQFSVERPDGSNFTLKIRSTKLEDSAMYFCASSLGIGNTEAFFGQGTRLTVV.

A few counts support this clonotype. The chain joins TRBV11-2 to TRBJ1-6, with TRBD1 matching 9 bases. The germline CDR1 and CDR2 sequences are SGHAT and FQNNGV. J lost 10 bases, V lost 5 bases, and 6 bases had no gene match. The CDR3 consists of 14 residues. Written as DNA, the CDR3 is TGTGCCAGCAGCCTTGGACAGGGGCAATCACCCCTCCACTTT. Translation gives CASSLGQGQSPLHF.

This chain links TRBV6-2 or TRBV6-3 with TRBJ1-4; D remains unclear. The CDR3 consists of 15 residues. Germline CDR1 MNHEY, CDR2 SVGEGT. Trimming took 3 bases from V and 2 from J, leaving 10 bases between them. The CDR3 here is CASSYEGITNEKLFF. The CDR3 DNA sequence: TGTGCCAGCAGTTATGAAGGGATCACTAATGAAAAACTGTTTTTT.

This clonotype was recorded a few times. This chain uses TRBV15 with TRBJ2-6; 10 nucleotides agree with TRBD1. Germline lookup yields CDR1 LNHNV and CDR2 YYDKDF (reference sequence). Germline trimming cut 6 bases from V and 3 bases from J; bases unmatched to any gene: 11. CDR3 size: 18 residues. This chain's CDR3 is CATRRSMTGGDGANVLTF. DNA for the CDR3: TGTGCCACCAGAAGATCGATGACAGGGGGCGATGGGGCCAACGTCCTGACTTTC.

V usage is TRBV15 and J usage is TRBJ1-5; D ambiguous. CDR3 length equals 13 residues. Germline CDR1 reads LNHNV; CDR2 reads YYDKDF (reference sequence). V shed 3 bases and J shed 2 bases, with 5 bases lying between them. The CDR3 sequence is CATSRQGNQPQHF. Written as DNA, the CDR3 is TGTGCCACCAGCAGGCAGGGCAATCAGCCCCAGCATTTT.

The gene calls are TRBV5-1 and TRBJ2-1; a possible D gene is TRBD2 (6 bases). The CDR3 totals 15 residues. Germline-derived CDR1 and CDR2 are SGHRS and YFSETQ. Between the trimmed V and J ends, which lost 1 base and 8 bases, there was a span of 16 bases. CDR3 in amino acids: CASSLLPGVGDEQFF. The CDR3 region has the DNA TGCGCCAGCAGCTTGTTACCGGGGGTTGGCGATGAGCAGTTCTTC.

This chain connects TRBV12-3 or TRBV12-4 to TRBJ1-2; D is ambiguous. Trimming took 5 bases from V and 8 from J, leaving 9 bases between them. The CDR3 extends over 11 amino acids. CDR3 DNA sequence: TGTGCCAGCAGTATTCAACGGGGCTACACCTTC. This gives the protein CASSIQRGYTF.

The chain uses TRBV3-1 and TRBJ2-7; TRBD1 is a possible D gene (6 bases). The CDR3 covers 15 residues. V was shortened by 1 base and J by 5 bases, with 15 bases between the two germline ends. Germline CDR1 and CDR2: LGHDT and YNNKEL (reference sequence). The CDR3 nucleotides are TGTGCCAGCAGCCAAGCAGGGGTATCCGGCCACGAGCAGTACTTC. This encodes CASSQAGVSGHEQYF.

CDR3 residues: CASRKGTRPPYEQYF. DNA of the CDR3: TGTGCCAGCAGGAAGGGGACTAGACCTCCCTACGAGCAGTACTTC. The chain is built from TRBV12-3 or TRBV12-4 and TRBJ2-7; 8 bases map to TRBD2. This CDR3 comprises 15 residues. V dropped 6 bases and J dropped 2; count of bases not matched to a gene: 9.

A remark on this clonotype: One junction end disagrees with the germline gene, perhaps due to a read error. The rearrangement uses TRBV20-1 and TRBJ2-1; D is ambiguous. Germline CDR1 reads DFQATT; CDR2 reads SNEGSKA (reference sequence). The CDR3 totals 14 residues. The CDR3 is CSARDFRNYNEQFF. CDR3 coding DNA: TGCAGCGCTAGAGATTTTCGGAACTACAATGAGCAGTTCTTC.

The CDR3 loop reads CASRNAGANEKLFF. The CDR3 DNA reads TGTGCCAGCAGAAACGCGGGGGCAAATGAAAAACTGTTTTTT. The chain employs TRBV3-1 and TRBJ1-4; tentatively, D is TRBD1 (6 bases). Germline V lookup: CDR1 LGHDT, CDR2 YNNKEL (reference sequence). The CDR3 has 14 amino acids. Trimming stripped 6 bases from V and 5 bases from J, with 13 bases between.